The clone carrying this T cell receptor (beta chain) has at least ten counts. The antigen is undetermined. This sample stems from a study of identical twins. Study-level points and caveats: Model-predicted out-of-frame TCR alpha sharing fell below observed values in monozygotic twins. Cord blood beta clonotypes present at high abundance carried fewer insertions; no such pattern appeared in memory repertoires.

TCRdb used MiXCR to reprocess the 5' RACE reads, holding one entry per CDR3 protein. This repertoire shows around 490,000 distinct CDR3 sequences, 13% to 15% found once; its top ten account for approximately 0.98%. CDR3 length: 14 residues. Germline V gene lookup returns CDR1 SNHLY and CDR2 FYNNEI. Trimming left V 3 bases short and J 4 bases short, with 10 bases between. The same sample was also used in a study of yellow fever vaccine responses in identical twins.

This receptor was obtained from a woman aged 18-30 years in good health. Sequenced material: CD4+ T cells sorted from blood. J is TRBJ2-1 and V is TRBV2; tentative D call: TRBD1 (6 bases). This chain's CDR3 is CASSDVTGYNEQFF. DNA for the CDR3: TGTGCCAGCAGTGACGTGACAGGTTACAATGAGCAGTTCTTC.